This TCR beta chain is from a study of neoadjuvant nivolumab and ipilimumab in lung cancer. Study-wide findings and caveats: Only two of four nivolumab-treated tumors gained richness and clonality by surgery.

The repertoire was sequenced with immunoSEQ multiplex PCR; TCRdb's copy has only in-frame clones and lacks some. The table lists 24,000 or so clones, about 85% of them singletons. Concerning this clone: Its matching antigen is unknown.

This CDR3 contains 16 residues. Germline V lookup: CDR1 SNHLY, CDR2 FYNNEI. Trimming removed 3 bases from V and 5 bases from J; junction bases left unmatched: 10. This rearrangement joins TRBV2 to TRBJ2-3; 8 bases line up with TRBD2. Sample: peripheral blood, taken before neoadjuvant nivolumab, alone or with ipilimumab. The clonotype originates from an adult with non-small cell lung cancer. The CDR3 DNA follows: TGTGCCAGCAGTGATCGGAACGGGGGGGCGGTAGATACGCAGTATTTT. It specifies CASSDRNGGAVDTQYF.